This TCR beta chain was recovered during a study of identical twins. Study-level findings and limits: Insertions were reduced in abundant cord blood beta clonotypes but not in memory repertoires.

This clonotype has at least ten counts. Antigen unknown. TCRdb re-derived calls from the 5' RACE reads in MiXCR, one entry per CDR3 protein. Among approximately 280,000 distinct CDR3 sequences, around 8.8% were seen once, and the ten largest hold about 2.1%. The data also belong to a second study, concerning yellow fever vaccine responses in identical twins.

This clonotype was sampled from a woman between 18 and 29 years old in good health. Sample: memory (CD45RO+) T cells sorted from blood.

The CDR3 coding sequence is TGCGCCAGCAGCCCTAGCGGGGGAACGAACACCGGGGAGCTGTTTTTT. Protein: CASSPSGGTNTGELFF. The V and J genes are TRBV5-1 and TRBJ2-2, with 10 bases identical to TRBD2. V trimming: 4 bases; J trimming: 0 bases; junction bases outside the gene matches: 3. Germline assignment: CDR1 SGHRS and CDR2 YFSETQ. The CDR3 has 16 residues.